The clone carrying this T cell receptor beta chain was seen many times. V dropped 7 bases and J dropped 1 base, with 13 bases sitting between them. CDR1 is SQVTM and CDR2 is ANQGSEA in the germline V gene. The CDR3 length is 13 residues. Combining a sample-barcoded 5' primer with a J-beta primer mix, a second PCR ran for 7 to 11 cycles. TCRdb itself ran the 5' RACE reads through MiXCR, one entry per CDR3 protein. The sample consists of more than 800,000 distinct CDR3 sequences, 29% of them appearing once. The data originate from a study of blood T cells in healthy people across ages. V and J are TRBV29-1 and TRBJ1-2; D uncertain. Sequenced: blood. This receptor was obtained from a woman of 80 years or more in good health. The CDR3 sequence is CSAEGRSNYGYTF. In nucleotides, the CDR3 is TGCAGCGCTGAGGGCAGGAGTAACTATGGCTACACCTTC.